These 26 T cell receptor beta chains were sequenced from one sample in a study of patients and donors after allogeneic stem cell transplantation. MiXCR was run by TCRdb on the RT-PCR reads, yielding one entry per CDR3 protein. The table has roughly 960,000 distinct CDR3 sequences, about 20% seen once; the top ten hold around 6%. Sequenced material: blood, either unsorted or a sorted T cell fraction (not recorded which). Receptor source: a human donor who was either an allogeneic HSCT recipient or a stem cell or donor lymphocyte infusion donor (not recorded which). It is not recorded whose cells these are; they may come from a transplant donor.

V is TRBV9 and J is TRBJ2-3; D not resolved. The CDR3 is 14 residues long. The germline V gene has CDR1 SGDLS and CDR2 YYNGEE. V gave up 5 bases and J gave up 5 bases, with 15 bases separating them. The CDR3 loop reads CASRGPFSRDTQYF. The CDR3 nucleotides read TGTGCCAGCAGAGGCCCTTTCTCCCGAGATACGCAGTATTTT.

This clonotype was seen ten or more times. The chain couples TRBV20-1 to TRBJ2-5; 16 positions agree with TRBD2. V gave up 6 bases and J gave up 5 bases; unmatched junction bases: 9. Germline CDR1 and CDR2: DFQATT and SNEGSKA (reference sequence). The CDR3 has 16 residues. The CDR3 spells CSAHGTSGRAGETQYF. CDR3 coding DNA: TGCAGTGCGCACGGGACTAGCGGGAGGGCCGGGGAGACCCAGTACTTC.

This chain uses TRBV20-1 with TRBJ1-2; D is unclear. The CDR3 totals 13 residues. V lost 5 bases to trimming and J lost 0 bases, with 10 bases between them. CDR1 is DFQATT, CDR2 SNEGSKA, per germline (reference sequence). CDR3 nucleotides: TGCAGTGCTCCGACCGCTTCTAACTATGGCTACACCTTC. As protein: CSAPTASNYGYTF.

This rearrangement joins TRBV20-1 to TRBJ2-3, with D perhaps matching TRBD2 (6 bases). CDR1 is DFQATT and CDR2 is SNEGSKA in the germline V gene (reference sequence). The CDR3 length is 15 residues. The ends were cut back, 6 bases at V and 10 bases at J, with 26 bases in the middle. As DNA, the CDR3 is TGCAGTGCCCCCGCCCCGGGACTCGCACGGGGCCCGCAGTATTTT. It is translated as CSAPAPGLARGPQYF.

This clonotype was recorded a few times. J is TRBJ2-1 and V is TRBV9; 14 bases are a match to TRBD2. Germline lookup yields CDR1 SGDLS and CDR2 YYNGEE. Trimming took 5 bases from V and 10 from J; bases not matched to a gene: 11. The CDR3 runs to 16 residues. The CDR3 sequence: CASSQRLAGGRDEQFF. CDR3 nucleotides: TGTGCCAGCAGTCAAAGACTAGCGGGAGGGAGGGACGAGCAGTTCTTC.

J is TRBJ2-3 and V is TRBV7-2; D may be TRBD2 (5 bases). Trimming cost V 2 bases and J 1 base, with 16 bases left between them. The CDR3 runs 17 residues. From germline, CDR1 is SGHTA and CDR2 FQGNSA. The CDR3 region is CASSLSSSLRGTDTQYF. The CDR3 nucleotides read TGTGCCAGCAGCTTAAGCTCGTCGTTGAGGGGCACAGATACGCAGTATTTT.

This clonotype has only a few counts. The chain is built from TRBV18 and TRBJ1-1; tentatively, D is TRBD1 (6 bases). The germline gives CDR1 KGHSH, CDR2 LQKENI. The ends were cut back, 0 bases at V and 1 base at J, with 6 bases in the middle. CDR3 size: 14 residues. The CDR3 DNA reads TGTGCCAGCTCACCACCGGGGGCGAACACTGAAGCTTTCTTT. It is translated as CASSPPGANTEAFF.

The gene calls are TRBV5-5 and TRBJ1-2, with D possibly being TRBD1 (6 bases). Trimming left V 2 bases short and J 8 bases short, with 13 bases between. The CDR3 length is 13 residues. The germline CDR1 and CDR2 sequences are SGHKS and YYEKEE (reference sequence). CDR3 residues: CASSFRDTRGYTF. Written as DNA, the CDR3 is TGTGCCAGCAGCTTCCGGGACACTCGGGGCTACACCTTC.

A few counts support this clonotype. The CDR3 protein is CASSQPGDRLYNEQFF. As DNA, the CDR3 is TGCGCCAGCAGTCAACCGGGGGACAGACTCTACAATGAGCAGTTCTTC. The chain links TRBV4-1 to TRBJ2-1; a weak D match, TRBD1 (7 bases). CDR3 size: 16 residues. In germline, CDR1 is MGHRA, CDR2 YSYEKL. V gave up 6 bases and J gave up 3 bases, with 18 bases separating them.

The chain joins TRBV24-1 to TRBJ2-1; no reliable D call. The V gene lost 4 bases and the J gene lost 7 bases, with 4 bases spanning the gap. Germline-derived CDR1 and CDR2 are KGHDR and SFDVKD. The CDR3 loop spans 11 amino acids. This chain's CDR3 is CATSDSNEQFF. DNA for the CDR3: TGTGCCACCAGTGACAGTAATGAGCAGTTCTTC.

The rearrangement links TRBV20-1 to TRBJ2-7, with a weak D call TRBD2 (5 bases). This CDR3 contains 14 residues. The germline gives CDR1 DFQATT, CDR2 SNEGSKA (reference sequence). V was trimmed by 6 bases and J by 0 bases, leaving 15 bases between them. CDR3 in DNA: TGCAGTGCCGATACCGGGGATATCTCCTACGAGCAGTACTTC. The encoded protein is CSADTGDISYEQYF.

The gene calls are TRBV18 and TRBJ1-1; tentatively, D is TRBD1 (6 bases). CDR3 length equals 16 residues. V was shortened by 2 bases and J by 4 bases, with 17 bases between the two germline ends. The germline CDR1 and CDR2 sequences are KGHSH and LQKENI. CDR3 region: CASSPTTGSGGTEAFF. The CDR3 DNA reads TGTGCCAGCTCACCAACCACAGGGTCCGGTGGCACTGAAGCTTTCTTT.

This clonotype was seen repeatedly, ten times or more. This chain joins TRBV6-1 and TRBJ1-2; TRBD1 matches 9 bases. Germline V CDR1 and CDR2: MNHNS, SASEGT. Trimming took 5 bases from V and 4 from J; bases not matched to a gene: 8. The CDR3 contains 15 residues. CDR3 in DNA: TGTGCCAGCAGTCGACAGGGGGGACGCACCTATGGCTACACCTTC. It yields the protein CASSRQGGRTYGYTF.

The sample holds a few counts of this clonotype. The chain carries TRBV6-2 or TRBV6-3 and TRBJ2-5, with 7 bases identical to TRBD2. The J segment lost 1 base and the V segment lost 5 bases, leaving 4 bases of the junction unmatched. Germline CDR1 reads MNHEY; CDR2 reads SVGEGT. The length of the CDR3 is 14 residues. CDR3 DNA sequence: TGTGCCAGCAGTATCTCTAGCGGCCAAGAGACCCAGTACTTC. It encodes CASSISSGQETQYF.

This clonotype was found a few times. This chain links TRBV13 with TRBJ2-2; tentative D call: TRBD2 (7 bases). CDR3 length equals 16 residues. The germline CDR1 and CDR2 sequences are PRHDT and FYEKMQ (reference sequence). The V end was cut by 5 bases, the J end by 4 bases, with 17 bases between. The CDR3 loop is CASSIVGGRGTGELFF. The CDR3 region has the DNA TGTGCCAGCAGCATCGTCGGGGGGCGGGGCACCGGGGAGCTGTTTTTT. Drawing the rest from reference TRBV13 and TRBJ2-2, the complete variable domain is AAGVIQSPRHLIKEKRETATLKCYPIPRHDTVYWYQQGPGQDPQFLISFYEKMQSDKGSIPDRFSAQQFSDYHSELNMSSLELGDSALYFCASSIVGGRGTGELFFGEGSRLTVL.

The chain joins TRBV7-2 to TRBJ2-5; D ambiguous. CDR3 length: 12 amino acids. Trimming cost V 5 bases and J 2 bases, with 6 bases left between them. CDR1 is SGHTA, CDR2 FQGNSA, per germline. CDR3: CASSIAQETQYF. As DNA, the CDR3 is TGTGCCAGCAGCATCGCACAAGAGACCCAGTACTTC.

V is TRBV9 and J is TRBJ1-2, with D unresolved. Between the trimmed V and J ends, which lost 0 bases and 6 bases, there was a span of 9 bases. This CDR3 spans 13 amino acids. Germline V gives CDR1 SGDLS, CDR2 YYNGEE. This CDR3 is CASSVVSGNGYTF. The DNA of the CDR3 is TGTGCCAGCAGCGTAGTCTCGGGGAATGGCTACACCTTC.

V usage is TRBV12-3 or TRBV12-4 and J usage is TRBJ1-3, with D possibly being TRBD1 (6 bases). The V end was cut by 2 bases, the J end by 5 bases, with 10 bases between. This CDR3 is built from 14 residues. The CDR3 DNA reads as TGTGCCAGCAGTTTATTTGGGGACAGAAACACCATATATTTT. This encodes CASSLFGDRNTIYF.

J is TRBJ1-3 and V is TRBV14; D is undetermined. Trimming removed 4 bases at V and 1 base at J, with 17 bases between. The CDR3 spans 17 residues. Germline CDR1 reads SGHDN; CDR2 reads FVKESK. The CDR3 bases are TGTGCCAGCAGCCGGCACGCGAGTTTGGATTCTGGAAACACCATATATTTT. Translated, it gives CASSRHASLDSGNTIYF. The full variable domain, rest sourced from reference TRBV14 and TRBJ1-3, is EAGVTQFPSHSVIEKGQTVTLRCDPISGHDNLYWYRRVMGKEIKFLLHFVKESKQDESGMPNNRFLAERTGGTYSTLKVQPAELEDSGVYFCASSRHASLDSGNTIYFGEGSWLTVV.

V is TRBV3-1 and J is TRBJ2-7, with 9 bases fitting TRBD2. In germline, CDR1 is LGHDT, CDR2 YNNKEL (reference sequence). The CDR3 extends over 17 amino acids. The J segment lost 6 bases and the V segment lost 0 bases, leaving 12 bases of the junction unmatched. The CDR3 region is CASSQDRSLAGSREQYF. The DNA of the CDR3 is TGTGCCAGCAGCCAAGATCGAAGCCTAGCGGGGTCCCGCGAGCAGTACTTC.

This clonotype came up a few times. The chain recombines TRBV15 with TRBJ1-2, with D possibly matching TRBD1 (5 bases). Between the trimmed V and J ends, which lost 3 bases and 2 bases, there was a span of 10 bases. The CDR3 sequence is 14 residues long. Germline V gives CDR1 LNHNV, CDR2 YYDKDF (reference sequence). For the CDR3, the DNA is TGTGCCACCAGCAGGATAGACAGAAACTATGGCTACACCTTC. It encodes CATSRIDRNYGYTF.

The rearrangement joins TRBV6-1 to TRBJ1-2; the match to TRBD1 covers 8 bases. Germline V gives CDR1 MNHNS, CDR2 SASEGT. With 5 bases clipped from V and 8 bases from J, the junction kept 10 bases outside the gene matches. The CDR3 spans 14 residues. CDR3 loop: CASSPLTGASGYTF. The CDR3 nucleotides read TGTGCCAGCAGTCCCTTGACAGGGGCGAGCGGCTACACCTTC.

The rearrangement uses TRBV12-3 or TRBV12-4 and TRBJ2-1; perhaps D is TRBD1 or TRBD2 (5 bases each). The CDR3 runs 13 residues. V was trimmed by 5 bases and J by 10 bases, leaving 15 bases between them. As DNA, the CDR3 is TGTGCCAGCAGTCCATCGGGGCAACGGGAGCAGTTCTTC. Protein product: CASSPSGQREQFF.

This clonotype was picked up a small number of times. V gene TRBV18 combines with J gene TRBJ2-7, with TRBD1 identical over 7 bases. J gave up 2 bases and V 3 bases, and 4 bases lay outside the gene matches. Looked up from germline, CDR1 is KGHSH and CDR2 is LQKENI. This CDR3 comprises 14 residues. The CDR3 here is CASSPTGQPYEQYF. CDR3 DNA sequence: TGTGCCAGCTCACCGACAGGGCAGCCCTACGAGCAGTACTTC.

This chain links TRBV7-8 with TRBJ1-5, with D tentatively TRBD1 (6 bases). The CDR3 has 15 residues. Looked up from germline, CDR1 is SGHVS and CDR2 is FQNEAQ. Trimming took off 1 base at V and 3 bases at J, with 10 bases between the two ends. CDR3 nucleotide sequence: TGTGCCAGCAGCTTAGATGGGGGACACAATCAGCCCCAGCATTTT. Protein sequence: CASSLDGGHNQPQHF.

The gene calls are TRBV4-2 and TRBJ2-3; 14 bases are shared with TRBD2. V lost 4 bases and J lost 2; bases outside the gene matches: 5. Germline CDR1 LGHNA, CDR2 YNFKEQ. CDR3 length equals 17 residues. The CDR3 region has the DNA TGTGCCAGCAGCCGCGGGACTAGCGGGGGCTCCACAGATACGCAGTATTTT. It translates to CASSRGTSGGSTDTQYF.